This T cell receptor beta chain was recovered during a study of T cell responses to AZD1222 COVID-19 vaccine. Overall study: Second-dose schedules of about 4 or about 12 weeks were combined.

Some clones are missing from TCRdb's copy, which holds only in-frame ones; the method was immunoSEQ multiplex PCR. The table lists about 150,000 clones, around 90% of them singletons. General observations from the study: Two doses of AZD1222 preceded a rise in Spike-specific TCR breadth and depth. Clonal diversity may have been underestimated in mostly white British donors.

In regard to this clone: Its antigen is unknown.

The material was peripheral blood, obtained on day 0 of AZD1222 vaccination. The receptor's source is an adult in good health.

CDR3 in DNA: TGTGCCAGCAGCCCCGCGGACTCCTACGAGCAGTACTTC. Translated, it gives CASSPADSYEQYF. The V gene is TRBV28, the J gene TRBJ2-7, with D uncertain. This CDR3 is built from 13 residues. CDR1 and CDR2 (germline): MDHEN, SYDVKM. The germline V and J ends were trimmed by 6 bases and 0 bases, with 9 bases remaining between them. Using reference TRBV28 and TRBJ2-7 for the parts outside the CDR3, the full variable domain is DVKVTQSSRYLVKRTGEKVFLECVQDMDHENMFWYRQDPGLGLRLIYFSYDVKMKEKGDIPEGYSVSREKKERFSLILESASTNQTSMYLCASSPADSYEQYFGPGTRLTVT.